A selection of T cell receptor beta chains follows, all from one sample in a study of HIV-infected patients and healthy controls. TCRdb reprocessed the 5' RACE reads with MiXCR, giving one entry per CDR3 protein. Found here are about 16,000 distinct CDR3 sequences, more than 7.5% of them singletons; the top ten hold more than 4.5%. The specimen sequenced was blood. These receptors all come from an adult in good health. Each CDR3 is given with its conserved first and last residue. D genes are given only for firm matches. Only part of the rows carry a size: once, few, many, or a class if the clone is expanded.

TRBV19,many,TRBJ2-1,TRBD2,TGTGCCAGTACCGGACTAGCGGGAGGGACTTACAATGAGCAGTTCTTC,CASTGLAGGTYNEQFF
TRBV27,many,TRBJ2-1,-,TGTGCCAGCAGTTATTCAGGGGGGGTCTACAATGAGCAGTTCTTC,CASSYSGGVYNEQFF
TRBV20-1,-,TRBJ1-6,TRBD1,TGCAGTGCTAGGGACTTGACAGGGGGCTCTAATTCACCCCTCCACTTT,CSARDLTGGSNSPLHF
TRBV5-1,few,TRBJ1-4,-,TGCGCCAGCAGCTGGGACGAGGGTGAAAAACTGTTTTTT,CASSWDEGEKLFF
TRBV6-5,many,TRBJ2-1,-,TGTGCCAGCAGTTATACCACAGGTTCCGCCTACAATGAGCAGTTCTTC,CASSYTTGSAYNEQFF
TRBV2,medium-sized,TRBJ2-3,TRBD2,TGTGCCAGCAGTCAAACTAGCGGGAATAAGGCAGATACGCAGTATTTT,CASSQTSGNKADTQYF
TRBV5-4,-,TRBJ2-5,TRBD1,TGTGCCAGCAGTCTACAGGGGGCCGAGGAGACCCAGTACTTC,CASSLQGAEETQYF
TRBV7-8,many,TRBJ2-2,TRBD2,TGTGCCAGCAGCTTATCGCCTCGACTAGCGGGAGTCCCGAACACCGGGGAGCTGTTTTTT,CASSLSPRLAGVPNTGELFF
TRBV5-5,once,TRBJ2-3,-,TGTGCCAGCAGCTTGGGTACAAATACAGATACGCAGTATTTT,CASSLGTNTDTQYF
TRBV3-1,many,TRBJ2-3,TRBD1,TGTGCCAGCAGCCGCCGAACAGGGGACGCCACAGATACGCAGTATTTT,CASSRRTGDATDTQYF
TRBV7-9,few,TRBJ1-6,-,TGTGCCAGCGGTGATGCGGCCCTCCACTTT,CASGDAALHF
TRBV10-3,many,TRBJ2-3,TRBD2,TGTGCCATCAGTGGGCCCCTACTAGCGGGACCCGCCCGCACAGATACGCAGTATTTT,CAISGPLLAGPARTDTQYF
TRBV9,medium-sized,TRBJ2-3,-,TGTGCCAGCAGCGTCGGACAGGATACGCAGTATTTT,CASSVGQDTQYF
TRBV24-1,-,TRBJ2-7,-,TGTGCCACCAGCCCGGGCAACTACGAGCAGTACTTC,CATSPGNYEQYF
TRBV7-2,-,TRBJ2-3,-,TGTGCCAGCAGCTTCAACACAGATACGCAGTATTTT,CASSFNTDTQYF
TRBV7-9,many,TRBJ2-7,-,TGTGCCAGCAGCTCGGGCCGAACCCTCCACGAGCAGTACTTC,CASSSGRTLHEQYF
TRBV5-8,-,TRBJ2-5,-,TGTGCCAGCAGCTCCCGACTATGGGGTGAGACCCAGTACTTC,CASSSRLWGETQYF
TRBV6-6,many,TRBJ2-7,TRBD1,TGTGCCAGCAGTTGGGGGACAGGGGGCGACGAGCAGTACTTC,CASSWGTGGDEQYF
TRBV2,-,TRBJ2-1,-,TGTGCCAGCAGTGGTGGCCGATCCTACAATGAGCAGTTCTTC,CASSGGRSYNEQFF
TRBV7-9,few,TRBJ2-1,-,TGTGCCAGCAGCTTAGGTTTGACACTCGCTGGAGGGGATGAGCAGTTCTTC,CASSLGLTLAGGDEQFF
TRBV28,medium-sized,TRBJ2-3,TRBD2,TGTGCCAGCAGTATGACTAGCGGGGGCACAGATACGCAGTATTTT,CASSMTSGGTDTQYF
TRBV29-1,-,TRBJ2-1,-,TGCAGCGTTGAAGATTGGGAACAGTTGAGCTCCTACAATGAGCAGTTCTTC,CSVEDWEQLSSYNEQFF
TRBV11-2,many,TRBJ2-1,-,TGTGCCAGCAGCTTAGAATCGTTCAATGAGCAGTTCTTC,CASSLESFNEQFF
TRBV5-4,once,TRBJ2-7,-,TGTGCCAGCAGCTTGCCGGGTTCCACCTACGAGCAGTACTTC,CASSLPGSTYEQYF
TRBV5-4,-,TRBJ2-5,-,TGTGCCAGCAGCCCGGCGCGGGGTCAGGGGCAAGAGACCCAGTACTTC,CASSPARGQGQETQYF
TRBV7-9,medium-sized,TRBJ2-6,TRBD1,TGTGCCAGCAGCTCTGACAGGGATATTTCGTATGGGGCCAACGTCCTGACTTTC,CASSSDRDISYGANVLTF
TRBV12-3/TRBV12-4,medium-sized,TRBJ2-3,TRBD1,TGTGCCAGCAGTTGGACAGGGTTCACAGATACGCAGTATTTT,CASSWTGFTDTQYF
TRBV30,few,TRBJ2-5,-,TGTGCCTGGAGTGTGGTCACCGGGGAGACCCAGTACTTC,CAWSVVTGETQYF
TRBV10-3,-,TRBJ1-5,-,TGTGCCATCAGTGAGTCGATCCCGGGGTCTCAGCCCCAGCATTTT,CAISESIPGSQPQHF
TRBV6-5,few,TRBJ1-1,-,TGTGCCAGCAGCATCGACACGCGTCGAACTGAAGCTTTCTTT,CASSIDTRRTEAFF
TRBV20-1,many,TRBJ2-3,TRBD2,TGCAGTGCTAGAGATGCCCTAGCGGGAGACACAGATACGCAGTATTTT,CSARDALAGDTDTQYF
TRBV29-1,many,TRBJ2-7,-,TGCAGCGCCGAAACACCAGGGGACGAGCAGTACTTC,CSAETPGDEQYF